This TCR beta chain derives from a study of blood T cell repertoires in COVID-19. Looking at the study overall: Sites across the United States, Italy and Spain contributed samples from acute and convalescent COVID-19. T cells, B-cell-depleted T cells, or PBMCs supplied cDNA or gDNA.

Profiling relied on immunoSEQ multiplex PCR, and the TCRdb table lists in-frame clones only, not all of them. The table shows some 270,000 clones, with approximately 89% occurring only once. J was trimmed by 3 bases and V by 6 bases; bases with no gene match: 9. CDR1 MDHEN and CDR2 SYDVKM come from the germline V gene. This CDR3 contains 15 residues. This chain links TRBV28 with TRBJ2-7; TRBD1 matches 9 bases. The sequence came from a woman aged 55-69 years who had recovered from COVID-19. Sequenced sample: peripheral blood. CDR3 coding DNA: TGTGCCAGCAGACCAACGGGACAGGGATACTACGAGCAGTACTTC. This sequence encodes CASRPTGQGYYEQYF.